What follows are 10 T cell receptor beta chains derived from one specimen sequenced in a study of high-grade serous ovarian cancer treatment subgroups. Tumor tissue was taken before any definitive surgery or chemotherapy was given. Sequencing used immunoSEQ multiplex PCR; TCRdb keeps in-frame clones, though not all of them. The sample has some 40,000 clones, approximately 80% seen once; the top ten hold around 3.3%. The sample was tumor tissue. These receptors were taken from a human donor with high-grade serous ovarian cancer.

This clone is a singleton in its sample. This chain links TRBV10-2 with TRBJ2-3; a weak D match, TRBD1 (6 bases). V was clipped by 2 bases and J by 2 bases, with 11 bases between them. The germline CDR1 and CDR2 sequences are WSHSY and SAAADI. This CDR3 has 15 residues. For the CDR3, the DNA is TGCGCCAGCAGTGAGCCGTGGGGGCCCACAGATACGCAGTATTTT. Its protein is CASSEPWGPTDTQYF.

The gene calls are TRBV7-2 and TRBJ2-3; D is unresolved. Germline lookup yields CDR1 SGHTA and CDR2 FQGNSA. This CDR3 has 16 residues. Trimming left V 1 base short and J 3 bases short, with 14 bases between. This CDR3 is CASSLEPETITDTQYF. The CDR3 bases are TGTGCCAGCAGCTTAGAACCCGAGACGATAACAGATACGCAGTATTTT.

This chain's CDR3 is CSAKETQYF. The CDR3, as DNA: TGCAGTGCTAAAGAGACCCAGTACTTC. The chain is built from TRBV20-1 and TRBJ2-5; D unclear. Trimming shortened V by 4 bases and J by 3 bases, and 0 bases separated the two germline ends. The germline V gene has CDR1 DFQATT and CDR2 SNEGSKA (reference sequence). This CDR3 has 9 amino acids.

This clone was seen a few times. The chain uses TRBV6-5 and TRBJ1-2; perhaps TRBD1 as D (5 bases). CDR1 is MNHEY, CDR2 SVGAGI, per germline. This CDR3 has 14 amino acids. The V and J ends lost 0 bases and 4 bases respectively, with 9 bases between them. The CDR3 sequence: CASSYSGQSYGYTF. The CDR3 bases are TGTGCCAGCAGTTACTCGGGGCAGAGCTATGGCTACACCTTC.

The chain carries TRBV4-3 and TRBJ2-1, with D possibly being TRBD1 (5 bases). V was clipped by 1 base and J by 0 bases, with 13 bases between them. The CDR3 spans 17 residues. Germline assignment: CDR1 LGHNA and CDR2 YSLEER. The CDR3 reads CASSQAMGPGSYNEQFF. The CDR3 DNA reads TGCGCCAGCAGCCAAGCTATGGGGCCGGGCTCCTACAATGAGCAGTTCTTC.

This chain links TRBV5-8 with TRBJ1-1, with 8 positions matching TRBD1. The germline V gene has CDR1 SGHTS and CDR2 YDEGEE. The junction had 12 bases not matched to a gene; V was cut back by 4 bases and J by 1 base. CDR3 length equals 17 residues. The CDR3 here is CASSPSRDRFRNTEAFF. CDR3 coding DNA: TGTGCCAGCAGCCCGTCCCGGGACAGGTTTCGGAACACTGAAGCTTTCTTT.

The CDR3 coding sequence is TGTGCCAGCAGATCCCTCCTGACTAGCGGGAGGGAGAATGAGCAGTTCTTC. It is translated as CASRSLLTSGRENEQFF. This chain joins TRBV28 and TRBJ2-1; 14 bases line up with TRBD2. Trimming at V came to 6 bases and at J to 7 bases, leaving 11 bases not matched to a gene. Germline V gene data show CDR1 as MDHEN and CDR2 as SYDVKM. The CDR3 has 17 amino acids.

The V gene is TRBV27, the J gene TRBJ1-1, with D unclear. The V gene lost 6 bases and the J gene lost 2 bases, with 13 bases spanning the gap. Germline V gives CDR1 MNHEY, CDR2 SMNVEV (reference sequence). The CDR3 is 14 residues long. The CDR3 DNA follows: TGTGCCAGCAGCCTTCGGGAAAGAAACACTGAAGCTTTCTTT. This encodes CASSLRERNTEAFF.

V usage is TRBV28 and J usage is TRBJ2-7; D is undetermined. The CDR3 totals 11 residues. Trimming cost V 3 bases and J 3 bases, with 3 bases left between them. Germline-derived CDR1 and CDR2 are MDHEN and SYDVKM. The CDR3 coding sequence is TGTGCCAGCAGTTTCAACTACGAGCAGTACTTC. Translation gives CASSFNYEQYF.

CDR3 bases: TGTGCCAGCAACGCCCGGGTAGCGGGAAGCGAGCAGTACTTC. Its protein product is CASNARVAGSEQYF. V gene TRBV6-1 combines with J gene TRBJ2-7; 8 bases are a match to TRBD2. The trim removed 7 bases at V and 6 bases at J, leaving 11 bases unmatched. The germline gives CDR1 MNHNS, CDR2 SASEGT. CDR3 length equals 14 residues.